This note documents a single TCR beta chain sequence. These data belong to a study of T cell responses to AZD1222 COVID-19 vaccine. The CDR3 has 16 residues. The germline V and J ends were trimmed by 2 bases and 5 bases, with 18 bases remaining between them. The germline V gene encodes CDR1 LGHDT and CDR2 YNNKEL (reference sequence). Clones were read by immunoSEQ multiplex PCR, and TCRdb kept only the in-frame ones, dropping some. This sample yields approximately 110,000 clones, of which more than 75% are seen a single time; less than 4.5% belongs to the top ten. This TCR came from an adult who received the AZD1222 COVID-19 vaccine. The sequenced sample was peripheral blood, obtained 28 days after the second AZD1222 dose. V is TRBV3-1 (or the pseudogene TRBV3-2) and J is TRBJ1-1; D possibly corresponds to TRBD1 (6 bases). The CDR3 protein is CASSQLDRTPETEAFF. The CDR3 DNA is TGTGCCAGCAGCCAATTAGACAGGACCCCAGAGACTGAAGCTTTCTTT.